This TCR beta chain emerged from a study of blood T cell repertoires in COVID-19. Study-wide context: Samples taken during acute and convalescent COVID-19 were collected in the United States, Italy and Spain. From T cells, B-cell-depleted T cells, or PBMCs came the material, which was cDNA or gDNA.

Per the original methods: For nucleated cells, counts were estimated from reference gene primer amplification. Sequencing used immunoSEQ multiplex PCR; TCRdb keeps in-frame clones, though not all of them. V, J and clone size derive from that table, while D and trimming were established from the DNA sequence. The table records a few hundred thousand clones, over 65% of them present only once. Germline CDR1 and CDR2: MNHEY and SVGAGI. V shed 5 bases and J 4 bases; nucleotides not matched to a gene: 4. The CDR3 loop spans 15 amino acids. Sequenced input: peripheral blood. The V gene is TRBV6-5, the J gene TRBJ2-3, with 12 nucleotides matching TRBD2. The TCR comes from a woman of 80 years or more with acute or convalescent COVID-19. CDR3 region: CASSLAGGLADTQYF. Here the CDR3 DNA reads TGTGCCAGCAGTCTAGCGGGGGGGCTCGCAGATACGCAGTATTTT.